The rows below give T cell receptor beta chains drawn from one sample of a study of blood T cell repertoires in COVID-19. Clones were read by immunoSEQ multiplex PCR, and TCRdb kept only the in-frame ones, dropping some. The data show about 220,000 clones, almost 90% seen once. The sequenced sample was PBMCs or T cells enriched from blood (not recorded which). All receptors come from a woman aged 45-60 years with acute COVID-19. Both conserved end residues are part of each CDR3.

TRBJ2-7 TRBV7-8 CASSLMTGTHYDEQYF
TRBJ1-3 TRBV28 CASSSSRAGNTIYF
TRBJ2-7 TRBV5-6 CASSSSPIREQYF
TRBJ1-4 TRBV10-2 CASFRGTNEKLFF
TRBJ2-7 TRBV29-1 CSVAGTSRYEQYF
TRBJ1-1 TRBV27 CASSFTGGALNTEAFF
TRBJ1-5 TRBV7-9 CASSPDRDVPQHF
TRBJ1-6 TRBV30 CASRQGSSYNSPLHF
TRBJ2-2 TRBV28 CASSSLGQGGGELFF
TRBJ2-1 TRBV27 CASSLGGGSTWFF
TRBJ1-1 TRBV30 CAWSIRGIRFAEAFF
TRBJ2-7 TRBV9 CASSGDSPGLATLEEQYF
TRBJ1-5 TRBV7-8 CASSLDRNSNQPQHF
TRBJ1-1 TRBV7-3 CASSLQTLANTEAFF
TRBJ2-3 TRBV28 CASGLNTQYF
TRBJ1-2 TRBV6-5 CASSYEGLYGYTF
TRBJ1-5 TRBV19 CASKGQPNQPQHF
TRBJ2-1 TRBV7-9 CASSLESGRTYNEQFF
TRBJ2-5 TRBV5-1 CASSLGQGIQETQYF
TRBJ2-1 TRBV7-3 CASSLRSGNNNEQFF
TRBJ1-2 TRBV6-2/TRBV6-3 CASSYSYREYGYTF
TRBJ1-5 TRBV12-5 CASGLAKTGKGNQPQHF
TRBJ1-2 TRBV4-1 CASSLTTSGTDNYGYTF
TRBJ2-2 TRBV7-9 CASSPAAGELFF
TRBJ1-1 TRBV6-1 CASKGGSTEAFF
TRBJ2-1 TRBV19 CASSIYGGRRNNEQFF
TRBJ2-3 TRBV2 CASSDSDTQYF
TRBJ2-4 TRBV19 CASSMTSGINIQYF
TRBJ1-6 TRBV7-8 CASSLGRGGGPLHF
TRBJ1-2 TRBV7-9 CASSLGTGFRDGYTF
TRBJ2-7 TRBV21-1 CASKVPGSKVYEQYF
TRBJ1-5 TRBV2 CASNGQGINQPQHF
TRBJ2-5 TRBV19 CARPNRGQETQYF
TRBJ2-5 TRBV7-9 CASRLTSEMETQYF
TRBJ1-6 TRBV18 CASSQRDGGSTSPLHF
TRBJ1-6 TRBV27 CASSWSTINSPLHF
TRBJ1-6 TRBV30 CAWSRTGAGAPLHF
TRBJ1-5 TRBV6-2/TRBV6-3 CASSYRPRVRSNQPQHF
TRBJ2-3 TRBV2 CASSGLAGADTQYF
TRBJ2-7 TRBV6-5 CASSYSTGSGEQYF
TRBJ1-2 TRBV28 CASRGSWTANYGYTF
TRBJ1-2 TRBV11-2 CASSLDPTGANYGYTF
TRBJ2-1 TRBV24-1 CATSDWDRHYNEQFF
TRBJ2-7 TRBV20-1 CSAGGQPTPF
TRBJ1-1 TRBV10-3 CATIQRPYRGQNTEAFF
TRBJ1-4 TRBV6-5 CASSYLQVSEKLFF
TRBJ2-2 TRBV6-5 CASSRAGGNTGELFF
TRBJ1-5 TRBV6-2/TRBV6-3 CASSPRTGGPQPQHF
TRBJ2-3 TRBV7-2 CASSLEGSSPQYF
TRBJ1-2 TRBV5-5 CASSHKLAGAREGYTF
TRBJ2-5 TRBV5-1 CASSSGTSEQTQYF
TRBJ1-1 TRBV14 CASSRTVIEAFF
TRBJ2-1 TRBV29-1 CSVETSGRTEQFF
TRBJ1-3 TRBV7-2 CASSLAPTRRHSGNTIYF
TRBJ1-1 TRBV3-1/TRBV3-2 CAIRDTGARDTEAFF